The clone carrying this T cell receptor (beta chain) showed up just a few times. Libraries were made from TCR beta cDNA, and they carried unique molecular identifiers. TCRdb reprocessed the PCR reads via MiXCR and lists one record per CDR3 protein. Among about 760,000 distinct CDR3 sequences listed, roughly 29% were seen once. This record belongs to a study of post-analysis software for immune sequencing data. The source material was blood. This TCR derives from a girl under 18 with multiple sclerosis.

CDR3 sequence: CSARAASGGTTQYF. For the CDR3, the DNA is TGCAGTGCTAGAGCGGCTAGCGGGGGGACGACCCAGTACTTC. The chain joins TRBV20-1 to TRBJ2-5; TRBD2 agrees at 11 bases. This CDR3 comprises 14 residues. V lost 1 base, J lost 7 bases, and 5 bases stayed unmatched. The germline V gene encodes CDR1 DFQATT and CDR2 SNEGSKA (reference sequence).